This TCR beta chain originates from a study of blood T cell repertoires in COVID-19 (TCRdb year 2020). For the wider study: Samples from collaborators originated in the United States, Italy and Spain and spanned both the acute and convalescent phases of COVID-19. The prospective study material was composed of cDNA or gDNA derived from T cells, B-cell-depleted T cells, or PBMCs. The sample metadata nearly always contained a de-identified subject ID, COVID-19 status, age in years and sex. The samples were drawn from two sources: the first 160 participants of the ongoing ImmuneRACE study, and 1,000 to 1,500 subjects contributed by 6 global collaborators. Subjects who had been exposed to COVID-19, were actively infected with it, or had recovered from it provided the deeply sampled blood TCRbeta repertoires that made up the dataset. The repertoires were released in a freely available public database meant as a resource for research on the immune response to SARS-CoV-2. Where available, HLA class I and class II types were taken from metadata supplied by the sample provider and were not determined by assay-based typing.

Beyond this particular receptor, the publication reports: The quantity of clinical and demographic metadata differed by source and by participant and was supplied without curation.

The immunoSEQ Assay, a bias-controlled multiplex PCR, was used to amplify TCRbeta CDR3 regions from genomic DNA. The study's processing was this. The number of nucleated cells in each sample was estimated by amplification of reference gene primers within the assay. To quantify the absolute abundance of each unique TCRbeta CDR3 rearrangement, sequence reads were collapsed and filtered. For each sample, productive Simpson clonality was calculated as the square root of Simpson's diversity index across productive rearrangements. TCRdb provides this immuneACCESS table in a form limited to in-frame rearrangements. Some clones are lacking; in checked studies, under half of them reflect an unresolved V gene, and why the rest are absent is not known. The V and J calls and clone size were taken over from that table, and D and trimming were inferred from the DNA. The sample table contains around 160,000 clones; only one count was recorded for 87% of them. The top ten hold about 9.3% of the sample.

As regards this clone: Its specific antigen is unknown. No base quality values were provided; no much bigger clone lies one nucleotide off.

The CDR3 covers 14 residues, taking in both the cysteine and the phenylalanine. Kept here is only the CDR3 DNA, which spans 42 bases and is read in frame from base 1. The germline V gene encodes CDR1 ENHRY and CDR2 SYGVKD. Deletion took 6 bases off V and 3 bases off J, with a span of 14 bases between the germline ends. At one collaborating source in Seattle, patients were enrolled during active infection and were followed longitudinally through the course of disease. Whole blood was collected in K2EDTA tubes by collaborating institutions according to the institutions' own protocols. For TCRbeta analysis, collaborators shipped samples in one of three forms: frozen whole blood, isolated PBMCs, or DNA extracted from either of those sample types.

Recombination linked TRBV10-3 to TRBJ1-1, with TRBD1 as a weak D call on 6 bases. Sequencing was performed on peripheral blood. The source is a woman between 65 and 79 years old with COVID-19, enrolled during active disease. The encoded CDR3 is CAISREQGYTEAFF. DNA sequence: TGTGCCATCAGCCGGGAACAGGGTTACACTGAAGCTTTCTTT.